What follows describes a single T cell receptor beta chain. The antigen is unknown. The study made its TCR cDNA through 5'RACE template switching. That step introduced a universal primer site along with UMIs. TCRdb analysed the 5' RACE reads with MiXCR anew, one entry per CDR3 protein. This sample yields hundreds of thousands of distinct CDR3 sequences, of which around 3.6% are seen a single time; about 20% belongs to the top ten. This entry belongs to a study of T cells after yellow fever vaccination. General study findings and limits: Within FACS-sorted repertoires, abundant clonotypes contaminating from the bulk population could be present. After the booster, 96% of CD4 and roughly nine tenths of CD8 primary-response clones were re-detected.

The CDR3 is 13 residues long. The V segment lost 8 bases and the J segment 0 bases; nucleotides outside the gene matches: 3. Germline-derived CDR1 and CDR2 are DFQATT and SNEGSKA (reference sequence). The rearrangement links TRBV20-1 to TRBJ2-2, with 7 bases that match TRBD2. This sequence was found in a young man who received the YFV17D yellow fever vaccine. The specimen was PBMCs, collected on the day of the yellow fever booster vaccination. CDR3 amino acids: CSTRGANTGELFF. The DNA for the CDR3 is TGCAGTACCCGGGGGGCGAACACCGGGGAGCTGTTTTTT.